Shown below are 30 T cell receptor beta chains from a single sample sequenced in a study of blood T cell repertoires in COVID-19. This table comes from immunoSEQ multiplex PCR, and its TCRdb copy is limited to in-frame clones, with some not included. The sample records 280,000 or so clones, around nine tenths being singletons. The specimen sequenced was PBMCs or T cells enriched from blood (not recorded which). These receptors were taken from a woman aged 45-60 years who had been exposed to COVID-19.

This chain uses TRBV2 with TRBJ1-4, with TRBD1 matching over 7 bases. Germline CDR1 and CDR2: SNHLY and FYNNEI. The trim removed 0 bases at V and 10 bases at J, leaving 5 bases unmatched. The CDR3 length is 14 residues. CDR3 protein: CASSEADRVGKLFF. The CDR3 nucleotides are TGTGCCAGCAGTGAAGCTGACAGGGTGGGAAAACTGTTTTTT.

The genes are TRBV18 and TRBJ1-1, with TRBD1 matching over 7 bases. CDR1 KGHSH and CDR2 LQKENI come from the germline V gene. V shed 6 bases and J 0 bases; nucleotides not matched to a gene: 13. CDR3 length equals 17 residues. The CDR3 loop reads CASSKSIPGQMNTEAFF. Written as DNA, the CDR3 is TGTGCCAGCTCTAAATCTATCCCGGGACAGATGAACACTGAAGCTTTCTTT. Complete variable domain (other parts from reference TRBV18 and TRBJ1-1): NAGVMQNPRHLVRRRGQEARLRCSPMKGHSHVYWYRQLPEEGLKFMVYLQKENIIDESGMPKERFSAEFPKEGPSILRIQQVVRGDSAAYFCASSKSIPGQMNTEAFFGQGTRLTVV.

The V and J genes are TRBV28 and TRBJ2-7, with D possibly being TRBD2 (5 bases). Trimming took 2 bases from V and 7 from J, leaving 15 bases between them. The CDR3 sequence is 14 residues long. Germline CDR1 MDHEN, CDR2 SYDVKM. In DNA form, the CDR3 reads TGTGCCAGCAGTTTACGATGGGCAACGGGAGAGCAGTACTTC. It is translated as CASSLRWATGEQYF.

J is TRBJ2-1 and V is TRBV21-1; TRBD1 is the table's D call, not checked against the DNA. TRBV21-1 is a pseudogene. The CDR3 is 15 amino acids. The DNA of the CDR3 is TGTGCCAGCAGCCCGACCGGGACAGCGTCAAATGAGCAGTTCTTC. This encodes CASSPTGTASNEQFF.

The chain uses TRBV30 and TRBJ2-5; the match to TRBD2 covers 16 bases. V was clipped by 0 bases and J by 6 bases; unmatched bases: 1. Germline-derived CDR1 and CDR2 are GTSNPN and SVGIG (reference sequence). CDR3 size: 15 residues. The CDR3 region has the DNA TGTGCCTGGAGTGTGGGACTAGCGGGGGGGAAGACCCAGTACTTC. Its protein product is CAWSVGLAGGKTQYF.

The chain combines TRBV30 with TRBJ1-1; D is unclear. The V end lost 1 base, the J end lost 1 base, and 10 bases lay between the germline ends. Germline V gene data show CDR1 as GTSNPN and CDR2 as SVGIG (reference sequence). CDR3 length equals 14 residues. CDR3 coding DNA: TGTGCCTGGAGTGATGGTATCGGGAACACTGAAGCTTTCTTT. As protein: CAWSDGIGNTEAFF.

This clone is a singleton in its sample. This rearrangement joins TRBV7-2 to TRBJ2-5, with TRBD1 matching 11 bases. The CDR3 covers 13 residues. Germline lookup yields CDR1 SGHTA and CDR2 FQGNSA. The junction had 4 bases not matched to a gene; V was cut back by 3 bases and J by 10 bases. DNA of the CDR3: TGTGCCAGCAGCTTGGGACAGGGGGTGAGCCAGTACTTC. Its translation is CASSLGQGVSQYF.

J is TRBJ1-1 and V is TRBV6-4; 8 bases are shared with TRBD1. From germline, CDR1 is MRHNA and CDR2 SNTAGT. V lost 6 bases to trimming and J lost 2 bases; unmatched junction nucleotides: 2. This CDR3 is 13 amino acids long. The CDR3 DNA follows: TGTGCCAGCAGGGGACAGGTCAACACTGAAGCTTTCTTT. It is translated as CASRGQVNTEAFF.

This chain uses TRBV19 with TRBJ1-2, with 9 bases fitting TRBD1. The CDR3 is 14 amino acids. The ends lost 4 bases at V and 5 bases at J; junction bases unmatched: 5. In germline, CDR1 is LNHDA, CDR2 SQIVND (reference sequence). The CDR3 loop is CASSKQGQGYGYTF. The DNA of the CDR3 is TGTGCCAGTAGTAAACAAGGACAGGGGTATGGCTACACCTTC. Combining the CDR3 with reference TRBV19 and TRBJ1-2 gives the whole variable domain DGGITQSPKYLFRKEGQNVTLSCEQNLNHDAMYWYRQDPGQGLRLIYYSQIVNDFQKGDIAEGYSVSREKKESFPLTVTSAQKNPTAFYLCASSKQGQGYGYTFGSGTRLTVV.

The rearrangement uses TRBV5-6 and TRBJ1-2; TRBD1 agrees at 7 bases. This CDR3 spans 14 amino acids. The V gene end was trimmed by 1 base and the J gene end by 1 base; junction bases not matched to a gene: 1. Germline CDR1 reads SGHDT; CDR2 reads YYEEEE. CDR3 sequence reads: CASSLRQGNYGYTF. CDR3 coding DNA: TGTGCCAGCAGCTTGAGACAGGGTAACTATGGCTACACCTTC.

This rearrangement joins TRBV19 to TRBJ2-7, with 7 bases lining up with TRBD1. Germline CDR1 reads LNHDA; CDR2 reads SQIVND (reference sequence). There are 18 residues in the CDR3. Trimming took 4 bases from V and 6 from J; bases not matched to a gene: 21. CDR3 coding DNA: TGTGCCAGTAGTAGGTTATGGATAAGAGGGGCGGACAGGCCCGAGCAGTACTTC. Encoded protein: CASSRLWIRGADRPEQYF.

Here the CDR3 reads CASSPRASVGRGDNSPLHF. CDR3 bases: TGTGCCAGCAGTCCAAGGGCGTCGGTGGGCAGGGGTGATAATTCACCCCTCCACTTT. The chain employs TRBV11-2 and TRBJ1-6; a weak D match, TRBD1 (6 bases). The CDR3 is made up of 19 amino acids. Trimming pared 6 bases from V and 5 bases from J, leaving 26 bases between. CDR1 and CDR2 from the germline V gene are SGHAT and FQNNGV.

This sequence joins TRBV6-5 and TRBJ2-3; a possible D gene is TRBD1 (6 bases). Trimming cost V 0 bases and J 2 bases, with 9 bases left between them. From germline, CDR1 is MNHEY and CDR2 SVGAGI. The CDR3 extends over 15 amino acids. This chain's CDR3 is CASSYSGASTDTQYF. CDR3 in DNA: TGTGCCAGCAGTTACTCGGGGGCCTCCACAGATACGCAGTATTTT.

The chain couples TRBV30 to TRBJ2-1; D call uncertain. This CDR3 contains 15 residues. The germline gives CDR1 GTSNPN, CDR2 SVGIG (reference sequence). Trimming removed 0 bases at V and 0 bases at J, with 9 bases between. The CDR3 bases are TGTGCCTGGAGTGTAATGCGTTCCTCCTACAATGAGCAGTTCTTC. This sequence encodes CAWSVMRSSYNEQFF.

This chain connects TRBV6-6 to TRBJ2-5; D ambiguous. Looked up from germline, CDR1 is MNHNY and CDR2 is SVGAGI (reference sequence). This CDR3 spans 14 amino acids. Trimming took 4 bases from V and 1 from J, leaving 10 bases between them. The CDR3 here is CASSSTTPQETQYF. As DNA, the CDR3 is TGTGCCAGCAGTTCTACGACACCCCAAGAGACCCAGTACTTC.

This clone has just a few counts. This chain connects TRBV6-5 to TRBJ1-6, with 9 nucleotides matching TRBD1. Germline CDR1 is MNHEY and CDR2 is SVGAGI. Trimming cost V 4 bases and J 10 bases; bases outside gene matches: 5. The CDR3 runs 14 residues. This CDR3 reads CASSSDRGGSPLHF. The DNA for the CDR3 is TGTGCCAGCAGTTCGGACAGGGGAGGGTCACCCCTCCACTTT.

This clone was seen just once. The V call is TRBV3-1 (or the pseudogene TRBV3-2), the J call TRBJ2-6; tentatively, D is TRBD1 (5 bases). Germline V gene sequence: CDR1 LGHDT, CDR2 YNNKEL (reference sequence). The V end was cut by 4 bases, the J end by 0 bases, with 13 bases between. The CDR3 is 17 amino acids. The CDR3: CASSPRPTGSGANVLTF. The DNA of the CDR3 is TGTGCCAGCAGCCCCAGGCCTACAGGCTCTGGGGCCAACGTCCTGACTTTC.

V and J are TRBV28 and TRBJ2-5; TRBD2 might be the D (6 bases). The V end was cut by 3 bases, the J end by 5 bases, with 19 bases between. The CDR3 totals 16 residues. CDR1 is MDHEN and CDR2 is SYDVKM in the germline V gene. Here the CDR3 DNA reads TGTGCCAGCAGTTTCAGACGTCGGGGGTTTCGCGAGACCCAGTACTTC. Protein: CASSFRRRGFRETQYF.

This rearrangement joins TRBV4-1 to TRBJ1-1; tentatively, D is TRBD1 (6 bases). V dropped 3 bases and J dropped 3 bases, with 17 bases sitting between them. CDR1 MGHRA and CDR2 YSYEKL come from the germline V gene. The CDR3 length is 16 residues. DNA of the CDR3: TGCGCCAGCAGCCATCCACCCATCGCAGGGGACACTGAAGCTTTCTTT. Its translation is CASSHPPIAGDTEAFF.

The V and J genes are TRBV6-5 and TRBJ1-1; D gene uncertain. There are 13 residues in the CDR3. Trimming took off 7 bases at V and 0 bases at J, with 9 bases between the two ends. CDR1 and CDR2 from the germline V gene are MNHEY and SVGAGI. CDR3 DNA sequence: TGTGCCAGCACCCAACAGATGAACACTGAAGCTTTCTTT. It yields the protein CASTQQMNTEAFF.

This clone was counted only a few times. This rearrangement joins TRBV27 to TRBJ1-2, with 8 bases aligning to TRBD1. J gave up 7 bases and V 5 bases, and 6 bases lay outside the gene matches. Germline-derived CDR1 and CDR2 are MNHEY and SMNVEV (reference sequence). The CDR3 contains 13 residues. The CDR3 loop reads CASSVQGASGYTF. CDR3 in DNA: TGTGCCAGCAGTGTGCAGGGGGCATCTGGCTACACCTTC.

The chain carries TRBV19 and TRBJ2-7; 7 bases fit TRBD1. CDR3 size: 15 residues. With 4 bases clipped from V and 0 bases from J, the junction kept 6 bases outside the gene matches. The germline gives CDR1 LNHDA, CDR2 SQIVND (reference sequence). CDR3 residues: CASSTIQGSSYEQYF. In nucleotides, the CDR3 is TGTGCCAGTAGTACTATACAGGGGAGCTCCTACGAGCAGTACTTC.

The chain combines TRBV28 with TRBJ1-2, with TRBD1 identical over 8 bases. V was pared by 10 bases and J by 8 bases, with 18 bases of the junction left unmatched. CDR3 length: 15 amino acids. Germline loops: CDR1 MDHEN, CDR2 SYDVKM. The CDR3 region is CATDETGGQARGYTF. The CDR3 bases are TGTGCCACCGACGAAACGGGGGGACAGGCTCGCGGCTACACCTTC.

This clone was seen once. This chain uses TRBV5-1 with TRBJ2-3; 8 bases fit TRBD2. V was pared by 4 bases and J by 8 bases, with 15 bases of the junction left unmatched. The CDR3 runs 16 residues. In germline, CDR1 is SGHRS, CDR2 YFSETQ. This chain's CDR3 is CASSNAPGASGRTQYF. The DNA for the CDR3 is TGCGCCAGCAGCAACGCCCCGGGAGCTAGCGGGCGTACGCAGTATTTT.

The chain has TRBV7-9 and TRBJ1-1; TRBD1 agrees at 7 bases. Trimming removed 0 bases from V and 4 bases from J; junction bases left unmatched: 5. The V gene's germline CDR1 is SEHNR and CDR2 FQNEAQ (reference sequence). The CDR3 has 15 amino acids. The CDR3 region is CASSLADRERTEAFF. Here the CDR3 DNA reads TGTGCCAGCAGCTTAGCAGACAGGGAGCGCACTGAAGCTTTCTTT.

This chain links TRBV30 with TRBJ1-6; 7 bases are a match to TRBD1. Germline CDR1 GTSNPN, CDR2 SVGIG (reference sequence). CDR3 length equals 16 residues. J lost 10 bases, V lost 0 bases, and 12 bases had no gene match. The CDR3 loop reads CAWSVQTGFGHSPLHF. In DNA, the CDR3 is TGTGCCTGGAGTGTCCAGACAGGGTTTGGGCACTCACCCCTCCACTTT.

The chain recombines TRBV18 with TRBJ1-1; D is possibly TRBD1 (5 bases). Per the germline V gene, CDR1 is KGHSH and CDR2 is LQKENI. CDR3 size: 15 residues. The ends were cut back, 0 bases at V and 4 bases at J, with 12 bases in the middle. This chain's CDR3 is CASSPPGQPRTEAFF. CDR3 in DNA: TGTGCCAGCTCACCACCGGGGCAGCCTCGCACTGAAGCTTTCTTT.

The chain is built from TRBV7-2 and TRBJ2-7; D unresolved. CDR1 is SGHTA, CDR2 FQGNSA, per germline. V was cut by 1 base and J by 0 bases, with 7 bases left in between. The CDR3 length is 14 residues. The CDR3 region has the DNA TGTGCCAGCAGCTTAGGCCTCAGCTCCTACGAGCAGTACTTC. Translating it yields CASSLGLSSYEQYF.

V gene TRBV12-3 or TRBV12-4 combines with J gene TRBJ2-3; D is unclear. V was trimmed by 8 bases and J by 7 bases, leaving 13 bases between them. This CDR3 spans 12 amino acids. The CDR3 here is CASSAGANTQYF. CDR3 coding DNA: TGTGCCAGCTCGGCAGGCGCAAATACGCAGTATTTT.

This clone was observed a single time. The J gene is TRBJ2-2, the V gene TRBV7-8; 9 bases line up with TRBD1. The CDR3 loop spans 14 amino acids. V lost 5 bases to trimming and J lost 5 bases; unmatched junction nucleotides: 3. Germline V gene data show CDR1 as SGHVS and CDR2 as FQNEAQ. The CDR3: CASSPGTGTGELFF. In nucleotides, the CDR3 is TGTGCCAGCAGCCCAGGGACAGGGACCGGGGAGCTGTTTTTT.